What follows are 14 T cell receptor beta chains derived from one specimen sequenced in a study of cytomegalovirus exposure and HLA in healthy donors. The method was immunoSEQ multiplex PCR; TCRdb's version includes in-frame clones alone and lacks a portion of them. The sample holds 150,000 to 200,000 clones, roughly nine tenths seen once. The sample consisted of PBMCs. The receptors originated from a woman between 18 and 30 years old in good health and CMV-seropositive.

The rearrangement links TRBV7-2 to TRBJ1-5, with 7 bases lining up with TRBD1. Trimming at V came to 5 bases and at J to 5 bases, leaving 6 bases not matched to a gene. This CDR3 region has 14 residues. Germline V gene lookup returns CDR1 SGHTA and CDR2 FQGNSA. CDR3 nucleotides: TGTGCCAGCAGCGCAGGGGGTAGGGATCAGCCCCAGCATTTT. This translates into CASSAGGRDQPQHF.

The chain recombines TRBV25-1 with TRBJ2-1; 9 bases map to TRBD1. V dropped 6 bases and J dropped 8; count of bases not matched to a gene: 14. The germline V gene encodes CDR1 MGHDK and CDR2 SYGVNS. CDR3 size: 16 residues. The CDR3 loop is CASRPPLGQGEDEQFF. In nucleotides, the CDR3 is TGTGCCAGCAGGCCTCCCCTGGGACAGGGCGAGGATGAGCAGTTCTTC.

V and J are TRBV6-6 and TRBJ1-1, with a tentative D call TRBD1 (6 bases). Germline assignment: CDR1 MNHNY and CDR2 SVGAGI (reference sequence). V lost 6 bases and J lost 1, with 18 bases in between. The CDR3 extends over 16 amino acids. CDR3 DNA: TGTGCCAGCAGACTCACACCACAGGGAGCGAACACTGAAGCTTTCTTT. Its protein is CASRLTPQGANTEAFF.

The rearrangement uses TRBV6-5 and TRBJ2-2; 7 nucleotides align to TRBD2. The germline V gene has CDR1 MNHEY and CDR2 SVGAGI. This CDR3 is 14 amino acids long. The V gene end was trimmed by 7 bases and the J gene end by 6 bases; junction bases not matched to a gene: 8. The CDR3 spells CASMMGAGPGELFF. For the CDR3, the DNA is TGTGCCAGCATGATGGGAGCGGGACCCGGGGAGCTGTTTTTT.

CDR3 bases: TGTGCCAGCTCACCACCCCGACAGGGGGGCACAGATACGCAGTATTTT. This translates into CASSPPRQGGTDTQYF. J is TRBJ2-3 and V is TRBV18, with 9 bases fitting TRBD1. CDR3 size: 16 residues. Germline V gene data show CDR1 as KGHSH and CDR2 as LQKENI. V lost 0 bases to trimming and J lost 1 base; unmatched junction nucleotides: 2.

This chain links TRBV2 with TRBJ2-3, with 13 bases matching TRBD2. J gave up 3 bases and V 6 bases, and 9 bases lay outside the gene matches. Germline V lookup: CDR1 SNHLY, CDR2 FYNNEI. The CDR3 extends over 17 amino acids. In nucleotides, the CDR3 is TGTGCCAGCAGAACTACACTAGCGGGAGGGGTAACAGATACGCAGTATTTT. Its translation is CASRTTLAGGVTDTQYF.

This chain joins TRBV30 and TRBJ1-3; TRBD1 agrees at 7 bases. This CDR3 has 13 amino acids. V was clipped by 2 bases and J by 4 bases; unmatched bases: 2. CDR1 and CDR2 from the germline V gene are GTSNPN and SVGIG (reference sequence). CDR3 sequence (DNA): TGTGCCTGGAGTATGGACAGGGGAAACACCATATATTTT. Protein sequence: CAWSMDRGNTIYF.

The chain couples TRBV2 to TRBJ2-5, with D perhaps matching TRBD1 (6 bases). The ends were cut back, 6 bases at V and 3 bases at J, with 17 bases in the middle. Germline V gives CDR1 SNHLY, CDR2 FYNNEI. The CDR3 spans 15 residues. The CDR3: CASSELRAGEETQYF. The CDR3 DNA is TGTGCCAGCAGCGAGCTTCGGGCAGGGGAAGAGACCCAGTACTTC.

CDR3 region: CASSPPLGTGMTYEQYF. Written as DNA, the CDR3 is TGTGCCAGCAGCCCTCCTCTAGGAACAGGGATGACCTACGAGCAGTACTTC. This chain connects TRBV2 to TRBJ2-7, with D perhaps matching TRBD1 (6 bases). This CDR3 spans 17 amino acids. Germline lookup yields CDR1 SNHLY and CDR2 FYNNEI. Trimming took off 6 bases at V and 2 bases at J, with 23 bases between the two ends.

CDR3: CASDSSYNEQFF. The CDR3 DNA follows: TGTGCCAGCGACAGCTCCTACAATGAGCAGTTCTTC. The V gene is TRBV25-1, the J gene TRBJ2-1, with D perhaps matching TRBD1 (5 bases). The CDR3 has 12 residues. Germline lookup yields CDR1 MGHDK and CDR2 SYGVNS. Between the trimmed V and J ends, which lost 8 bases and 0 bases, there was a span of 5 bases. The full variable domain, with the rest looked up from reference TRBV25-1 and TRBJ2-1, is EADIYQTPRYLVIGTGKKITLECSQTMGHDKMYWYQQDPGMELHLIHYSYGVNSTEKGDLSSESTVSRIRTEHFPLTLESARPSHTSQYLCASDSSYNEQFFGPGTRLTVL.

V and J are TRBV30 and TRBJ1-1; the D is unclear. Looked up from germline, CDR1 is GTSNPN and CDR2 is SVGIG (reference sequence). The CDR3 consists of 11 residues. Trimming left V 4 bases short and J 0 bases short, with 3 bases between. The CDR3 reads CAWTVNTEAFF. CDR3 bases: TGTGCCTGGACAGTGAACACTGAAGCTTTCTTT.

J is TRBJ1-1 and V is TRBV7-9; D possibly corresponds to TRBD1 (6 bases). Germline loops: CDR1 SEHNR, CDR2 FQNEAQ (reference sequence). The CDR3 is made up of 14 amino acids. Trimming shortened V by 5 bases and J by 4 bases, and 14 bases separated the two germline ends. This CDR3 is CASSLGGEGTEAFF. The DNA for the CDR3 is TGTGCCAGCAGCCTAGGGGGAGAGGGCACTGAAGCTTTCTTT.

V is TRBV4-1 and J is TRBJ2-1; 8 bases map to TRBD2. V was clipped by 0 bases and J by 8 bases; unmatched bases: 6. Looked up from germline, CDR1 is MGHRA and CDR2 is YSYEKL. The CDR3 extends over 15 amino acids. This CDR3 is CASSQEGRGGDEQFF. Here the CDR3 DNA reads TGCGCCAGCAGCCAAGAAGGACGGGGGGGCGATGAGCAGTTCTTC.

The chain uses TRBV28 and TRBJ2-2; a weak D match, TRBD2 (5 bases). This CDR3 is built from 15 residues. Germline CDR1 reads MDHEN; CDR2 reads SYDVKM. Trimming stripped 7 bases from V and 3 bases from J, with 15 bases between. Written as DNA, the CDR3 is TGTGCCAGCATTCCCGGGGAGCGGCACACCGGGGAGCTGTTTTTT. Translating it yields CASIPGERHTGELFF.